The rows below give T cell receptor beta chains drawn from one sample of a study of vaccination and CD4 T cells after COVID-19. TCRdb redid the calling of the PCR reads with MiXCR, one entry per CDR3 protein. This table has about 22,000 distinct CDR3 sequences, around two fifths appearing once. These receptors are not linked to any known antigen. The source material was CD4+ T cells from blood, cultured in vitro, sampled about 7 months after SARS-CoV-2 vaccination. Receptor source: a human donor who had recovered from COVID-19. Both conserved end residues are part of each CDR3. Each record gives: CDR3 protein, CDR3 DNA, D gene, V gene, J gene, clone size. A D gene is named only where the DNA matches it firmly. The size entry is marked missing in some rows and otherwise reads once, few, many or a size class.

CDR3aa: CATSLGRDYGYTF
CDR3nt: TGTGCCACCAGCCTGGGCAGGGACTATGGCTACACCTTC
d_gene: .
v_gene: TRBV15
j_gene: TRBJ1-2
abundance: few

CDR3aa: CASGSGNQPQHF
CDR3nt: TGTGCCAGCGGGTCCGGGAATCAGCCCCAGCATTTT
d_gene: .
v_gene: TRBV2
j_gene: TRBJ1-5
abundance: .

CDR3aa: CASSTGFRGNQPQHF
CDR3nt: TGTGCCAGCAGTACAGGGTTCCGGGGCAATCAGCCCCAGCATTTT
d_gene: .
v_gene: TRBV28
j_gene: TRBJ1-5
abundance: .

CDR3aa: CSDFTGGQHPTQETQYF
CDR3nt: TGCAGTGATTTCACAGGAGGACAGCATCCCACTCAAGAGACCCAGTACTTC
d_gene: .
v_gene: TRBV20-1
j_gene: TRBJ2-5
abundance: few

CDR3aa: CASSFNRDSTYEQYF
CDR3nt: TGTGCCAGCAGTTTTAATCGGGACAGCACCTACGAGCAGTACTTC
d_gene: TRBD1
v_gene: TRBV6-5
j_gene: TRBJ2-7
abundance: .

CDR3aa: CASRGTTTGFSPLHF
CDR3nt: TGTGCCAGCAGGGGAACTACGACCGGGTTTTCACCCCTCCACTTT
d_gene: .
v_gene: TRBV7-8
j_gene: TRBJ1-6
abundance: .

CDR3aa: CASSYSGGNYGYTF
CDR3nt: TGTGCCAGCAGTTACTCGGGGGGGAACTATGGCTACACCTTC
d_gene: .
v_gene: TRBV6-5
j_gene: TRBJ1-2
abundance: .

CDR3aa: CATSRGRGAGPANYGYTF
CDR3nt: TGTGCCACCAGCAGGGGGAGGGGGGCAGGCCCTGCTAACTATGGCTACACCTTC
d_gene: .
v_gene: TRBV15
j_gene: TRBJ1-2
abundance: few

CDR3aa: CSGDYGRETQYF
CDR3nt: TGCAGTGGGGACTATGGACGAGAGACCCAGTACTTC
d_gene: TRBD2
v_gene: TRBV20-1
j_gene: TRBJ2-5
abundance: few

CDR3aa: CASSYGIYRYEQYF
CDR3nt: TGTGCCAGCAGTTACGGAATCTATCGTTACGAGCAGTACTTC
d_gene: .
v_gene: TRBV6-2/TRBV6-3
j_gene: TRBJ2-7
abundance: .

CDR3aa: CASSAPGGQPQHF
CDR3nt: TGTGCCAGCAGTGCCCCCGGGGGTCAGCCCCAGCATTTT
d_gene: .
v_gene: TRBV6-1
j_gene: TRBJ1-5
abundance: few

CDR3aa: CASSSGGWTGRGRNQPQHF
CDR3nt: TGTGCCAGCAGTTCGGGGGGCTGGACAGGGCGGGGTCGCAATCAGCCCCAGCATTTT
d_gene: TRBD1
v_gene: TRBV27
j_gene: TRBJ1-5
abundance: .

CDR3aa: CAISGGLAGSYNEQFF
CDR3nt: TGTGCCATCAGTGGGGGACTAGCGGGCTCCTACAATGAGCAGTTCTTC
d_gene: TRBD2
v_gene: TRBV10-3
j_gene: TRBJ2-1
abundance: once

CDR3aa: CSAPTSTRTSSYNEQFF
CDR3nt: TGCAGTGCGCCGACTTCAACTCGAACCAGCTCCTACAATGAGCAGTTCTTC
d_gene: .
v_gene: TRBV20-1
j_gene: TRBJ2-1
abundance: .

CDR3aa: CSARGIGTEKLAVSTDTQYF
CDR3nt: TGCAGTGCTAGAGGAATCGGGACAGAGAAGCTAGCGGTTAGCACAGATACGCAGTATTTT
d_gene: .
v_gene: TRBV20-1
j_gene: TRBJ2-3
abundance: once

CDR3aa: CSALRGGSTDTQYF
CDR3nt: TGCAGTGCCCTCAGGGGGGGGAGCACAGATACGCAGTATTTT
d_gene: .
v_gene: TRBV20-1
j_gene: TRBJ2-3
abundance: few

CDR3aa: CSASPPQSGEQFF
CDR3nt: TGCAGTGCTAGCCCGCCACAATCAGGCGAGCAGTTCTTC
d_gene: .
v_gene: TRBV20-1
j_gene: TRBJ2-1
abundance: few

CDR3aa: CASSWLAGGLSGELFF
CDR3nt: TGTGCCAGCAGCTGGCTAGCGGGGGGGCTATCCGGGGAGCTGTTTTTT
d_gene: TRBD2
v_gene: TRBV7-2
j_gene: TRBJ2-2
abundance: few

CDR3aa: CSARDRLAGTETQYF
CDR3nt: TGCAGTGCTAGAGATCGACTAGCGGGGACAGAGACCCAGTACTTC
d_gene: TRBD2
v_gene: TRBV20-1
j_gene: TRBJ2-5
abundance: .

CDR3aa: CASSYSGEAFF
CDR3nt: TGTGCCAGCAGTTACTCAGGGGAAGCTTTCTTT
d_gene: .
v_gene: TRBV6-5
j_gene: TRBJ1-1
abundance: few

CDR3aa: CASSKSYTGELFF
CDR3nt: TGTGCCAGCAGCAAGAGTTACACCGGGGAGCTGTTTTTT
d_gene: .
v_gene: TRBV7-6
j_gene: TRBJ2-2
abundance: .

CDR3aa: CATSDPQTGGDEQFF
CDR3nt: TGTGCCACCAGTGACCCCCAGACAGGGGGCGATGAGCAGTTCTTC
d_gene: TRBD1
v_gene: TRBV24-1
j_gene: TRBJ2-1
abundance: few

CDR3aa: CASSLSRPGDTQYF
CDR3nt: TGTGCCAGCAGCTTAAGTCGTCCCGGGGATACGCAGTATTTT
d_gene: .
v_gene: TRBV7-8
j_gene: TRBJ2-3
abundance: .

CDR3aa: CAISTSGGNQPQHF
CDR3nt: TGTGCCATCAGTACGTCAGGGGGCAATCAGCCCCAGCATTTT
d_gene: .
v_gene: TRBV10-3
j_gene: TRBJ1-5
abundance: .

CDR3aa: CASSRSTGRNTEAFF
CDR3nt: TGTGCCAGCAGCCGATCGACAGGGAGGAACACTGAAGCTTTCTTT
d_gene: TRBD1
v_gene: TRBV6-1
j_gene: TRBJ1-1
abundance: .

CDR3aa: CASSPPGWGGTEAFF
CDR3nt: TGTGCCAGTAGCCCTCCCGGGTGGGGGGGGACTGAAGCTTTCTTT
d_gene: .
v_gene: TRBV19
j_gene: TRBJ1-1
abundance: .

CDR3aa: CASSPYPQYEQYF
CDR3nt: TGTGCCAGCAGCCCGTACCCCCAGTACGAGCAGTACTTC
d_gene: .
v_gene: TRBV11-2
j_gene: TRBJ2-7
abundance: .

CDR3aa: CASSELAVSSGYTF
CDR3nt: TGTGCCAGCAGTGAACTTGCCGTTTCATCAGGCTACACCTTC
d_gene: .
v_gene: TRBV6-1
j_gene: TRBJ1-2
abundance: .

CDR3aa: CASSTDWRMSETQYF
CDR3nt: TGTGCCAGCAGTACGGACTGGCGGATGTCAGAGACCCAGTACTTC
d_gene: .
v_gene: TRBV6-1
j_gene: TRBJ2-5
abundance: .

CDR3aa: CASSQVLQRNQPQHF
CDR3nt: TGCGCCAGCAGCCAAGTTCTGCAGCGCAATCAGCCCCAGCATTTT
d_gene: .
v_gene: TRBV4-1
j_gene: TRBJ1-5
abundance: medium-sized

CDR3aa: CASSLKAWTSVDEQYF
CDR3nt: TGTGCCAGCAGCTTAAAGGCTTGGACTAGCGTCGACGAGCAGTACTTC
d_gene: TRBD2
v_gene: TRBV7-9
j_gene: TRBJ2-7
abundance: .

CDR3aa: CASSLSRVTAKNIQYF
CDR3nt: TGTGCCAGCAGCTTATCCAGGGTAACAGCCAAAAACATTCAGTACTTC
d_gene: .
v_gene: TRBV7-9
j_gene: TRBJ2-4
abundance: .

CDR3aa: CASSQTWGGNQPQHF
CDR3nt: TGTGCCAGCAGTCAAACCTGGGGTGGCAATCAGCCCCAGCATTTT
d_gene: .
v_gene: TRBV6-1
j_gene: TRBJ1-5
abundance: few

CDR3aa: CATSRDRVAGDEQYF
CDR3nt: TGTGCCACCAGCAGGGACCGGGTCGCTGGGGACGAGCAGTACTTC
d_gene: .
v_gene: TRBV15
j_gene: TRBJ2-7
abundance: .

CDR3aa: CSAREGQGYYEQYF
CDR3nt: TGCAGTGCTAGAGAGGGGCAGGGGTACTACGAGCAGTACTTC
d_gene: .
v_gene: TRBV20-1
j_gene: TRBJ2-7
abundance: large

CDR3aa: CASSYDTGVVSKGTQYF
CDR3nt: TGTGCCAGCAGCTATGATACAGGGGTAGTGTCGAAAGGGACCCAGTACTTC
d_gene: TRBD1
v_gene: TRBV5-8
j_gene: TRBJ2-5
abundance: .

CDR3aa: CASSRYGTGYNEQFF
CDR3nt: TGTGCCAGCAGCCGCTATGGGACAGGCTACAATGAGCAGTTCTTC
d_gene: TRBD1
v_gene: TRBV7-2
j_gene: TRBJ2-1
abundance: .

CDR3aa: CATSSRQIGQPQHF
CDR3nt: TGTGCCACCAGCAGTAGACAGATCGGTCAGCCCCAGCATTTT
d_gene: .
v_gene: TRBV15
j_gene: TRBJ1-5
abundance: medium-sized

CDR3aa: CASRKSGGLFF
CDR3nt: TGTGCCAGCAGGAAAAGCGGGGGACTGTTCTTC
d_gene: TRBD2
v_gene: TRBV27
j_gene: TRBJ2-1
abundance: few

CDR3aa: CASRQSTYEQYF
CDR3nt: TGTGCCAGCAGACAATCTACCTACGAGCAGTACTTC
d_gene: .
v_gene: TRBV6-2/TRBV6-3
j_gene: TRBJ2-7
abundance: .